Listed below are T cell receptor beta chains from one sample, sequenced in a study of T cells in Graves' hyperthyroidism and ophthalmopathy. TCRdb passed the multiplex PCR reads through MiXCR, listing each CDR3 protein once. The sample lists more than 300,000 distinct CDR3 sequences, approximately 14% occurring once. Sequenced sample: blood. These receptors were obtained from a woman under 40 with Graves' hyperthyroidism. Both conserved end residues are part of each CDR3. The order of the fields is J gene, V gene, D gene, clone size, CDR3 DNA, CDR3 protein. The D gene is left open where the match is weak. Clone size is stated in some rows and not others, as once, few, many or a class when expanded.

>TRBJ2-2|TRBV19|TRBD2|-
TGTGCCAGTCAGCGGGAGAGAAACACCGGGGAGCTGTTTTTT
CASQRERNTGELFF
>TRBJ2-5|TRBV30|-|many
TGTGCCTGGAGTGTACCCTTCGGCTTGGGGGAGACCCAGTACTTC
CAWSVPFGLGETQYF
>TRBJ2-2|TRBV18|-|-
TGTGCCAGCCTCCTGAGGGGACCGAACACCGGGGAGCTGTTTTTT
CASLLRGPNTGELFF
>TRBJ2-7|TRBV20-1|-|many
TGCAGTGCTGGACAGAGGAACTACGAGCAGTACTTC
CSAGQRNYEQYF
>TRBJ2-1|TRBV28|TRBD2|many
TGTGCCAGCAGCCAAGACCTGCATGGGGGGGTGTCCTACAATGAGCAGTTCTTC
CASSQDLHGGVSYNEQFF
>TRBJ1-5|TRBV6-1|-|many
TGTGCCAGCAGTGAAGTGTGGGAGCCCGGGCAGCCCCAGCATTTT
CASSEVWEPGQPQHF
>TRBJ1-5|TRBV6-1|-|many
TGTGCCAGCACCCTACGTGGTGGCTCCTCTGATCAGCCCCAGCATTTT
CASTLRGGSSDQPQHF
>TRBJ2-7|TRBV2|TRBD1|many
TGTGCCAGCAGTGAATCCGGACAGGGTTACGAGCAGTACTTC
CASSESGQGYEQYF
>TRBJ2-7|TRBV5-6|-|few
TGTGCCAGCAGCCCCGGGACGAGGACCTACGAGCAGTACTTC
CASSPGTRTYEQYF
>TRBJ1-1|TRBV14|-|-
TGTGCCAGCAGCCAAGATCGTTATCAGGAACGGAGCACTGAAGCTTTCTTT
CASSQDRYQERSTEAFF
>TRBJ2-1|TRBV20-1|-|-
TGCAGCCTCACCGGGGACAGGGTTACTAGCGGCGTGGGAGAGCAGTTCTTC
CSLTGDRVTSGVGEQFF
>TRBJ1-2|TRBV28|-|many
TGTGCCAGCAGGACGGGGGGAGCACGTAACTATGGCTACACCTTC
CASRTGGARNYGYTF
>TRBJ2-1|TRBV7-9|-|few
TGTGCCAGCAGCCCCGAAAGTAGGGTCAATGAGCAGTTCTTC
CASSPESRVNEQFF
>TRBJ2-7|TRBV11-2|TRBD2|many
TGTGCCAGCAGCCCACTGCGGGGCAGCGGGAGATACGAGCAGTACTTC
CASSPLRGSGRYEQYF
>TRBJ2-1|TRBV20-1|-|many
TGCAGTGCCTTCCTTCCGGGAGTCAATGAGCAGTTCTTC
CSAFLPGVNEQFF
>TRBJ2-1|TRBV9|TRBD1|many
TGTGCCAGCAGTCGTAGCCCGGGACAGGGGACCTATGGGAGGTCCAATGAGCAGTTCTTC
CASSRSPGQGTYGRSNEQFF
>TRBJ2-5|TRBV2|TRBD1|many
TGTGCCAGCAGCGGGACAGGCTCGGGCGAGACCCAGTACTTC
CASSGTGSGETQYF
>TRBJ2-7|TRBV9|-|-
TGTGCCAGCAGCACCCCGGGCTACGAGCAGTACTTC
CASSTPGYEQYF
>TRBJ1-2|TRBV6-1|-|many
TGTGCCAGCAGTGAACGCAGGAACTATGGCTACACCTTC
CASSERRNYGYTF
>TRBJ2-7|TRBV24-1|TRBD2|few
TGTGCCACCGTAGTGGTACTAGCGGGAGGCCTAAACTACGAGCAGTACTTC
CATVVVLAGGLNYEQYF
>TRBJ1-5|TRBV9|-|few
TGTGCCAGCAGCCTCGACAGTTCAAATCAGCCCCAGCATTTT
CASSLDSSNQPQHF
>TRBJ2-3|TRBV12-3/TRBV12-4|-|-
TGTGCCAGCAGTCTCACCTGGCCGCTTCCTAGCACAGATACGCAGTATTTT
CASSLTWPLPSTDTQYF
>TRBJ1-3|TRBV9|-|-
TGTGCCAGCAGCGTAGTCCCTGACAGCTCTGGAAACACCATATATTTT
CASSVVPDSSGNTIYF
>TRBJ1-5|TRBV6-1|-|-
TGTGCCAGCTCTACTCCGGGCCAGAAAAATCAGCCCCAGCATTTT
CASSTPGQKNQPQHF
>TRBJ2-1|TRBV12-3/TRBV12-4|-|many
TGTGCCAGCAGTTTTGGGGGAGCGTGGTCCTACAATGAGCAGTTCTTC
CASSFGGAWSYNEQFF
>TRBJ1-5|TRBV28|-|many
TGTGCCAGCAGTTTCCTGGACAACTCGCAGCCCCAGCATTTT
CASSFLDNSQPQHF
>TRBJ2-2|TRBV7-6|TRBD2|once
TGTGCCAGCAGCTTATCACTAGCGGGAGGATTTACCGGGGAGCTGTTTTTT
CASSLSLAGGFTGELFF
>TRBJ1-2|TRBV7-9|-|-
TGTGCCAGCAGCTCCAACGCGCTCTCGGGGGGCGCAGGCTACACCTTC
CASSSNALSGGAGYTF
>TRBJ2-3|TRBV2|TRBD2|many
TGTGCCAGCAGAATCCTAGCGGGTGGATCCACAGATACGCAGTATTTT
CASRILAGGSTDTQYF
>TRBJ1-5|TRBV29-1|-|-
TGCAGCGTTGTACCCGGGGGAAGCAATCAGCCCCAGCATTTT
CSVVPGGSNQPQHF
>TRBJ2-3|TRBV7-9|TRBD2|many
TGTGCCAGCAGCTCCGGGACTACAGGATCAGATACGCAGTATTTT
CASSSGTTGSDTQYF
>TRBJ1-1|TRBV3-1|-|-
TGTGCCAGCAGCCAAGACTCCGGACAGAGTTTTGAAGCTTTCTTT
CASSQDSGQSFEAFF
>TRBJ1-4|TRBV10-3|-|many
TGTGCCATCGGGTCAACGGCTAATGAAAAACTGTTTTTT
CAIGSTANEKLFF
>TRBJ2-2|TRBV27|TRBD1|few
TGTGCCACCCGGACAGGGAACACCGGGGAGCTGTTTTTT
CATRTGNTGELFF
>TRBJ2-1|TRBV13|TRBD2|many
TGTGCCAGCAGCTTCGGGACTAGCTTTCTCAATGAGCAGTTCTTC
CASSFGTSFLNEQFF
>TRBJ2-7|TRBV7-6|TRBD2|-
TGTGCCAGCAGCTTCGCTAGCGGTGACGAGCAGTACTTC
CASSFASGDEQYF
>TRBJ2-3|TRBV7-9|-|many
TGTGCCAGCAGCTTCCCCGGGGATTCAGATACGCAGTATTTT
CASSFPGDSDTQYF
>TRBJ2-7|TRBV20-1|-|many
TGCAGTGCTAGAGTCTCAGCGCTCTACGAGCAGTACTTC
CSARVSALYEQYF
>TRBJ1-4|TRBV2|-|few
TGTGCCAGCAGTCCTACTCGAGGCGCGGAAAAACTGTTTTTT
CASSPTRGAEKLFF
>TRBJ1-1|TRBV29-1|-|once
TGCAGCGTTGCAGGGATGGCTGGAGCTTTCTTT
CSVAGMAGAFF